Below are 14 T cell receptor beta chains sequenced from a single sample in a study of OX40 agonist ivuxolimab in advanced cancers. Only in-frame clones appear in the TCRdb table, and some are missing; sequencing was by immunoSEQ multiplex PCR. The table shows 20,000 to 25,000 clones, with over 80% occurring only once. This specimen consisted of CD4+ or CD8+ T cells sorted from blood, obtained in a trial of the OX40 agonist ivuxolimab. The receptors shown here come from an adult with an advanced solid tumor such as melanoma, head and neck, liver or kidney cancer.

This clone was seen more than once but under ten times. J is TRBJ1-1 and V is TRBV30; D is perhaps TRBD1 (5 bases). V dropped 4 bases and J dropped 4 bases, with 19 bases sitting between them. The germline V gene has CDR1 GTSNPN and CDR2 SVGIG (reference sequence). This CDR3 contains 15 residues. CDR3 protein: CAWTLGAGSATEAFF. Here the CDR3 DNA reads TGTGCCTGGACCCTTGGGGCTGGGAGTGCCACTGAAGCTTTCTTT.

The chain carries TRBV2 and TRBJ2-3; possibly TRBD1 or TRBD2 for D (5 bases each). Trimming cost V 6 bases and J 3 bases, with 13 bases left between them. The CDR3 length is 14 residues. Germline CDR1 reads SNHLY; CDR2 reads FYNNEI. CDR3 DNA: TGTGCCAGCAGAAGCCGGGACGGGACAGATACGCAGTATTTT. Translating it yields CASRSRDGTDTQYF.

The chain recombines TRBV2 with TRBJ2-1, with 9 bases matching TRBD2. The CDR3 loop spans 16 amino acids. V was pared by 7 bases and J by 6 bases, with 13 bases of the junction left unmatched. Per germline, CDR1 SNHLY and CDR2 FYNNEI. The CDR3 loop reads CASTIGGTSPSNEQFF. CDR3 bases: TGTGCCAGCACTATCGGAGGGACTAGCCCCTCCAATGAGCAGTTCTTC.

This chain uses TRBV4-3 with TRBJ2-7, with 10 bases matching TRBD2. Germline CDR1 reads LGHNA; CDR2 reads YSLEER. This CDR3 comprises 14 residues. Trimming cost V 5 bases and J 6 bases; bases outside gene matches: 7. CDR3 region: CASSTSGGAGEQYF. The CDR3 nucleotides are TGCGCCAGCAGCACGAGCGGGGGGGCCGGCGAGCAGTACTTC.

This clone was recorded at least ten times. J is TRBJ2-2 and V is TRBV15; weak D call: TRBD1 (6 bases). The CDR3 is made up of 14 amino acids. The ends were cut back, 4 bases at V and 4 bases at J, with 10 bases in the middle. Germline assignment: CDR1 LNHNV and CDR2 YYDKDF (reference sequence). CDR3 DNA sequence: TGTGCCACCAGCATTACAGGGCTCACCGGGGAGCTGTTTTTT. Translating gives CATSITGLTGELFF.

The chain carries TRBV5-1 and TRBJ1-2, with TRBD1 as a possible D gene (6 bases). V shed 3 bases and J shed 5 bases, with 20 bases lying between them. This CDR3 has 16 amino acids. Looked up from germline, CDR1 is SGHRS and CDR2 is YFSETQ. The CDR3 is CASSSPPTGAKYGYTF. The CDR3 DNA is TGCGCCAGCAGCTCTCCGCCCACGGGGGCGAAGTATGGCTACACCTTC.

This clone was picked up one time. V is TRBV4-2 and J is TRBJ2-1, with D possibly matching TRBD2 (6 bases). This CDR3 is 11 amino acids long. In germline, CDR1 is LGHNA, CDR2 YNFKEQ. The germline V and J ends were trimmed by 1 base and 11 bases, with 6 bases remaining between them. In nucleotides, the CDR3 is TGTGCCAGCAGCCAAGGGACTAAGCAGTTCTTC. The encoded protein is CASSQGTKQFF.

The V gene is TRBV12-5, the J gene TRBJ2-7; TRBD2 might be the D (6 bases). V lost 6 bases, J lost 6 bases, and 12 bases lay in between. This CDR3 has 12 amino acids. Germline V gene sequence: CDR1 LGHNT, CDR2 FRNRAP. CDR3 DNA: TGTGCTAGTGGATACGGGAGCCCCGAGCAGTACTTC. Translating it yields CASGYGSPEQYF.

The chain couples TRBV29-1 to TRBJ1-1; TRBD1 is a possible D gene (5 bases). V was trimmed by 6 bases and J by 5 bases, leaving 13 bases between them. This CDR3 comprises 12 residues. Per the germline V gene, CDR1 is SQVTM and CDR2 is ANQGSEA. CDR3 in amino acids: CSVDLQGTEAFF. The CDR3 DNA is TGCAGCGTGGACCTCCAGGGAACTGAAGCTTTCTTT.

The chain is built from TRBV12-5 and TRBJ2-7, with D unresolved. The CDR3 extends over 12 amino acids. Germline CDR1 LGHNT, CDR2 FRNRAP. Deletions cut 2 bases from V and 6 bases from J, with 8 bases between. The CDR3 reads CASGLPYLEQYF. The CDR3 nucleotides are TGTGCTAGTGGTTTGCCGTACCTCGAGCAGTACTTC.

This chain joins TRBV10-3 and TRBJ2-1; D unclear. This CDR3 is built from 16 residues. Germline-derived CDR1 and CDR2 are ENHRY and SYGVKD. Trimming left V 3 bases short and J 0 bases short, with 12 bases between. The CDR3 DNA sequence: TGTGCCATCAGTGATTTGGCCTCCACCTCCTACAATGAGCAGTTCTTC. Its translation is CAISDLASTSYNEQFF.

This clone was seen only once. The V and J genes are TRBV7-9 and TRBJ2-7; the match to TRBD1 covers 12 bases. Germline values: CDR1 SEHNR, CDR2 FQNEAQ (reference sequence). The CDR3 sequence is 14 residues long. Losses at the gene ends were 4 bases for V and 7 bases for J; bases not matched to a gene: 5. As DNA, the CDR3 is TGTGCCAGCAGCTCCGGGACAGGGGGCTTTGAGCAGTACTTC. It yields the protein CASSSGTGGFEQYF.

This clone was counted a single time. V gene TRBV27 combines with J gene TRBJ2-1, with 7 bases that match TRBD1. This CDR3 has 13 residues. V trimming: 5 bases; J trimming: 7 bases; junction bases outside the gene matches: 5. Germline loops: CDR1 MNHEY, CDR2 SMNVEV (reference sequence). The CDR3 bases are TGTGCCAGCAGTATGACAGGGTGGAATGAGCAGTTCTTC. As protein: CASSMTGWNEQFF.

The gene calls are TRBV18 and TRBJ2-1; unclear D gene. CDR3 length: 12 amino acids. V was pared by 6 bases and J by 4 bases, with 7 bases between. Looked up from germline, CDR1 is KGHSH and CDR2 is LQKENI. DNA for the CDR3: TGTGCCAGCTCTCTGGATTACAATGAGCAGTTCTTC. This gives the protein CASSLDYNEQFF.